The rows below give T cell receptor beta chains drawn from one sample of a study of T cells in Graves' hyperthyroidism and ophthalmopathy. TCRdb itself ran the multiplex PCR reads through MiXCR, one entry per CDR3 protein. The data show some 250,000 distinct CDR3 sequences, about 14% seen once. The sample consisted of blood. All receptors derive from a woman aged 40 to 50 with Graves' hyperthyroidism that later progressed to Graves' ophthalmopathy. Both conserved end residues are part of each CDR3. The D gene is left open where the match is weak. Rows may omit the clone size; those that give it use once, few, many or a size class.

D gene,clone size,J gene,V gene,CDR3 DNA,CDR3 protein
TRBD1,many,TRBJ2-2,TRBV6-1,TGTGCCAGCAGTGTTCGGGGACAGGGGGCGTCGGACACCGGGGAGCTGTTTTTT,CASSVRGQGASDTGELFF
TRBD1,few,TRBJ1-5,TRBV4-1,TGCGCCAGCAGCCAAGCGACAGGGGTAGGGGGTCAGCCCCAGCATTTT,CASSQATGVGGQPQHF
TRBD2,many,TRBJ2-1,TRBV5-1,TGCGCCAGCAGCTTAGGACTAGCGGGCTCAAGCCAGCAGTTCTTC,CASSLGLAGSSQQFF
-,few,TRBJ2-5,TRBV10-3,TGTGCCATCAGTGACCAAGAGACCCAGTACTTC,CAISDQETQYF
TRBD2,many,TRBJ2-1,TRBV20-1,TGCAGTGCTAGAGATGATAGAACTAGCGGATTCAATGAGCAGTTCTTC,CSARDDRTSGFNEQFF
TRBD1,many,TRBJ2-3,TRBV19,TGTGCCGTCCGCAGGACAGGGAAGGCAGATACGCAGTATTTT,CAVRRTGKADTQYF
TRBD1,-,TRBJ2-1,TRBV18,TGTGCCAGCTCACCTCGGGACAGAAGCAATGAGCAGTTCTTC,CASSPRDRSNEQFF
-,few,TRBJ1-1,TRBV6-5,TGTGCCAGCAGTTACTCACTACGCAGGGATGGTGCTGAAGCTTTCTTT,CASSYSLRRDGAEAFF
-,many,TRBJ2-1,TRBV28,TGTGCCAGCAGTTTATCATACGGATACAATGAGCAGTTCTTC,CASSLSYGYNEQFF
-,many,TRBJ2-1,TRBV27,TGTGCCAGCAGTTACGGGTTTAAGGAGGTCCCCTACAATGAGCAGTTCTTC,CASSYGFKEVPYNEQFF
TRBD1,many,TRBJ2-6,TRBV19,TGTGCCAGTAGTTCAAGGACAGGCCCCCTTTCTGGGGCCAACGTCCTGACTTTC,CASSSRTGPLSGANVLTF
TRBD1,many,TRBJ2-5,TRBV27,TGTGCCAGCAGTGCCCCGGGACAGGGTCTAGAGACCCAGTACTTC,CASSAPGQGLETQYF
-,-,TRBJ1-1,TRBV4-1,TGCGCCAGCAGCCAGGTCGGGGCGAAGGTACCTGAAGCTTTCTTT,CASSQVGAKVPEAFF
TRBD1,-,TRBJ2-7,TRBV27,TGTGCCAGCAGTCCCTCGACAGGGGAACAGTACTTC,CASSPSTGEQYF
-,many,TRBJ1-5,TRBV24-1,TGTGCCACCAGTGCCCCCGGTGTGAGCAATCAGCCCCAGCATTTT,CATSAPGVSNQPQHF
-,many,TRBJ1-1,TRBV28,TGTGCCAGCAGTACGATGCCGATCACTGAAGCTTTCTTT,CASSTMPITEAFF
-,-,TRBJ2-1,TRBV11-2,TGTGCCACGACGACCGCGGTGGGGAATGAGCAGTTCTTC,CATTTAVGNEQFF
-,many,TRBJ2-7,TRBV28,TGTGCCAGCAGCTCTCCGTACGAGCAGTACTTC,CASSSPYEQYF
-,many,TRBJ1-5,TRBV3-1,TGTGCCAGCAGCCAAGGGAGAGGTCAGCCCCAGCATTTT,CASSQGRGQPQHF
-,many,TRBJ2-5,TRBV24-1,TGTGCCACCAGTGATGGGGCTAAAGAGACCCAGTACTTC,CATSDGAKETQYF
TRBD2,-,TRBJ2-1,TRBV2,TGTGCCAGCAGTGTCCCGGGACTAGCGGGGGGGGGGGGGGGGGATGAGCAGTTCTTC,CASSVPGLAGGGGGDEQFF
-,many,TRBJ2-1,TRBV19,TGTGCCAGTAGTACGGGGGGCCACAATGAGCAGTTCTTC,CASSTGGHNEQFF
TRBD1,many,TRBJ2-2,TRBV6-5,TGTGCCAGCAGTTACAGGGGGCTAGGAACCGGGGAGCTGTTTTTT,CASSYRGLGTGELFF
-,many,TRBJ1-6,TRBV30,TGTGCCTGGAGTCCCGGTTACTCCTATAATTCACCCCTCCACTTT,CAWSPGYSYNSPLHF
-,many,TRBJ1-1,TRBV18,TGTGCCAGCACTGGCGGAGGGCCTTGGGACACTGAAGCTTTCTTT,CASTGGGPWDTEAFF
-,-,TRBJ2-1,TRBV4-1,TGCGCCAGCAGCCAAGAGGTTAGGCGTCTCTCCTACAATGAGCAGTTCTTC,CASSQEVRRLSYNEQFF
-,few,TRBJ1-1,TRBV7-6,TGTGCCAGCAGTCCCGATGGGGACCGGGGTTTTGAAGCTTTCTTT,CASSPDGDRGFEAFF
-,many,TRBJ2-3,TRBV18,TGTGCCAGCTCTCCTCTAGACAGGCCTCCAAGCACAGATACGCAGTATTTT,CASSPLDRPPSTDTQYF
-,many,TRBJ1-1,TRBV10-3,TGTGCCATCAGTGACGGAGGGGCGCGGACTGAAGCTTTCTTT,CAISDGGARTEAFF
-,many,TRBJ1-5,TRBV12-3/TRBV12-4,TGTGCCAGCGGGTACTATCAGCCCCAGCATTTT,CASGYYQPQHF
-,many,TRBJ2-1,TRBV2,TGTGCCAGCAGTTCGACAGGTCGGACTTGGAATGAGCAGTTCTTC,CASSSTGRTWNEQFF
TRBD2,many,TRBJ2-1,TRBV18,TGTGCCAGCTCACCACCACGGCGGGGGGAACGCAATGAGCAGTTCTTC,CASSPPRRGERNEQFF
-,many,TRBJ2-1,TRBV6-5,TGTGCCAGCAGTTACTCGGCAGAGAGGGTTTACAATGAGCAGTTCTTC,CASSYSAERVYNEQFF
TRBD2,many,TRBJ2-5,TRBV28,TGTGCCAGCAGACCACCTAGCGGGAGGGCCTTGGGTCAAGAGACCCAGTACTTC,CASRPPSGRALGQETQYF
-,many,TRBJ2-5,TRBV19,TGTGCCAGTAGCACCAACTACAAGCAAGAGACCCAGTACTTC,CASSTNYKQETQYF
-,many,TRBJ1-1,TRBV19,TGTGCCAGTAGTCACCGGTTCCAGGGGAACACTGAAGCTTTCTTT,CASSHRFQGNTEAFF
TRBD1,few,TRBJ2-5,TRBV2,TGTGCCAGCGGTACAGGGGGGAAAGAGACCCAGTACTTC,CASGTGGKETQYF